This TCR beta chain was sequenced during a study of cytomegalovirus exposure and HLA in healthy donors. Study-level points and caveats: As immune exposure information, only CMV serostatus was available.

In the PCR, 60 Vbeta and 13 Jbeta primers were used. Libraries were prepared by immunoSEQ multiplex PCR; TCRdb keeps only in-frame clonotypes and omits some of them. The sample shows 80,000 or so clones, roughly four fifths of them seen only once. Trimming cost V 6 bases and J 4 bases; bases outside gene matches: 5. CDR3 length: 13 residues. Per the germline V gene, CDR1 is WNHNN and CDR2 is SYGVQD (reference sequence). Turning to this clone: As yet, its antigen is unknown.

Sequencing input: PBMCs. The chain uses TRBV10-1 and TRBJ1-2; 7 bases match TRBD1. The clonotype originates from a man aged 35 to 55 in good health and CMV-seronegative. The DNA of the CDR3 is TGCGCCAGCAGCCTGACAGGGAGCTATGGCTACACCTTC. As protein: CASSLTGSYGYTF.